A selection of T cell receptor beta chains follows, all from one sample in a study of response to subunit inactivated influenza vaccine. Each CDR3 protein is one row after TCRdb ran MiXCR on the RT-PCR reads. This sample has about 780,000 distinct CDR3 sequences, with 18% found just once. Material: PBMCs from blood, obtained less than 6 days after vaccination. These TCRs come from a man aged 50 to 60 who received an inactivated influenza vaccine. Both conserved end residues are part of each CDR3. The D gene is left open where the match is weak. Clone size, where shown, is once, few, many, or a class for clones that have expanded.

v_gene,j_gene,d_gene,abundance,CDR3aa
TRBV4-3,TRBJ2-2,-,-,CASSQGSPAGTGELFF
TRBV20-1,TRBJ1-5,-,few,CSAVRTGRSNQPQHF
TRBV20-1,TRBJ1-3,-,few,CSARVTQLSGNTIYF
TRBV7-9,TRBJ1-4,-,-,CASSTTRAGLEKLFF
TRBV5-1,TRBJ1-2,-,few,CASSLSGDGLYYGYTF
TRBV6-6,TRBJ2-7,TRBD1,few,CASRGQGGNEQYF
TRBV7-2,TRBJ2-7,TRBD2,few,CASSLDQTSFSYEQYF
TRBV29-1,TRBJ1-1,-,-,CSVEQRNTEAFF
TRBV12-3/TRBV12-4,TRBJ2-3,-,-,CASSDRPGDTQYF
TRBV12-3/TRBV12-4,TRBJ1-6,-,few,CASSLWGDSPLHF
TRBV5-6,TRBJ2-7,TRBD2,-,CASSFWRGFSYEQYF
TRBV2,TRBJ1-5,-,-,CASRGSSNQPQHF
TRBV20-1,TRBJ2-5,-,few,CSVGVKETQYF
TRBV5-1,TRBJ2-7,TRBD2,-,CGSRKVSSGRPTPGEQYF
TRBV5-6,TRBJ1-2,TRBD1,few,CASSYTGGGGYTF
TRBV5-6,TRBJ1-1,-,few,CASSGGTGLRGTEAFF
TRBV5-4,TRBJ2-5,TRBD2,-,CASSLAQLAVETQYF
TRBV10-3,TRBJ2-5,-,few,CATTEFLAGAQETQYF
TRBV21-1,TRBJ1-2,-,many,CASSSCRANYGYTF
TRBV4-1,TRBJ2-2,-,-,CASKTTHTGELFF
TRBV24-1,TRBJ2-1,TRBD2,many,CATSLAGGPSYNEQFF
TRBV7-2,TRBJ1-6,-,-,CASSLGQAYSPLHF
TRBV5-1,TRBJ2-6,-,many,CASSSGAGANVLTF
TRBV12-3/TRBV12-4,TRBJ2-3,-,-,CASSLLGGPADTQYF
TRBV7-9,TRBJ2-5,TRBD1,-,CASSPGSGQGAQETQYF
TRBV5-5,TRBJ2-5,-,-,CASSLEYGTETQYF
TRBV4-3,TRBJ2-1,-,many,CASSQDPFLGEQFF
TRBV7-2,TRBJ1-6,TRBD1,-,CASSNRQGANSPLHF
TRBV20-1,TRBJ2-4,TRBD2,few,CSARVYGTSGRVAAPFIQYF